This entry is about one TCR beta chain. Its recognized antigen is unknown. One end of the junction fails to match germline, which may point to a read error. The cysteine opens and the phenylalanine closes a CDR3 of 18 amino acids. Just CDR3 DNA is preserved here, 54 bases in frame from base 1. Based on the germline V gene, the CDR1 and CDR2 sequences are ENHRY and SYGVKD. This sample stems from a study of T cell repertoires in cytomegalovirus infection (dated by TCRdb to the late 2010s). As for the study more broadly: The peptide stimulations were aimed at well-studied HLA-B-restricted epitopes as well as recently identified HLA-C-restricted CMV epitopes, whose presentation resists viral immunomodulation. Donor HLA type was relevant to the analysis, because carriage of CMV infection together with the matching HLA type was indicated by public TCR beta signatures. General conclusions and limits of the study: The ex vivo response was dominated by HLA-C-restricted CMV-specific TCR beta clonotypes, and the single most frequent clonotype in two of eight donors was supplied by these HLA-C-restricted clonotypes. Cumulative frequency of public TCR beta family members discriminated carriers of CMV infection plus the relevant HLA type in this cohort and an independent 352-donor cohort.

The instrument given in TCRdb is Illumina HiSeq 1500. The public sequencing data were trimmed at Q25 with fastp and processed into clonotypes with MiXCR by TCRdb, which kept only in-frame beta chains. Rows with a matching CDR3 protein are joined into one entry that keeps the most common DNA and genes. For this sample the table gives approximately 990,000 distinct CDR3 sequences, of which around 30% were detected only once. Around 15% of the sample is held by the ten biggest clonotypes. Sample treatment or condition, as interpreted from the label and publication: in vitro stimulation with specific CMV peptide epitopes to enrich CMV-specific T cells.

The V gene is TRBV10-3 and the J gene is TRBJ1-5, and TRBD1 may be the D gene, going by 5 matching bases. This receptor was identified in a human donor in good health (CMV status not recorded). Some clones in this sample may be carry-over from other donors' samples. The sequenced sample was cultured CD8+ T cells from PBMCs, obtained from culture after CMV antigen stimulation. CDR3 loop: CTISEWPAGSLSNQPQHF. In nucleotide form, the sequence is TGTACCATCAGTGAGTGGCCGGCAGGGTCCCTGAGCAATCAGCCCCAGCATTTT.